Listed below are T cell receptor beta chains from one sample, sequenced in a study of blood T cell repertoires in COVID-19. Data came from immunoSEQ multiplex PCR; TCRdb stores just in-frame clones and leaves some out. The sample lists around 150,000 clones; roughly 84% were seen once. Sequenced: PBMCs or T cells enriched from blood (not recorded which). Source of these receptors: a man in his 70s who had been exposed to COVID-19. Both conserved end residues are part of each CDR3. Each record gives: clone size, V gene, D gene, J gene, CDR3 length, CDR3 DNA, CDR3 protein. D genes are given only for firm matches. Size values are once, few and many counts, or a class for expanded clones, and some rows have none.

clone_size: .
v_call: TRBV27
d_call: TRBD2
j_call: TRBJ2-7
cdr3_length: 14
cdr3_nt: TGTGCCAGCAGTCCCCTGGGCGGGAGCTACGAGCAGTACTTC
cdr3_aa: CASSPLGGSYEQYF

clone_size: .
v_call: TRBV12-3/TRBV12-4
d_call: TRBD1
j_call: TRBJ1-5
cdr3_length: 13
cdr3_nt: TGTGCCAGTAACTGGGACAGTGACCAACCCCAGCATTTT
cdr3_aa: CASNWDSDQPQHF

clone_size: .
v_call: TRBV10-2
d_call: .
j_call: TRBJ1-5
cdr3_length: 14
cdr3_nt: TGCGCCAGCAGTGAGTCGTCGGGTGGTCAGCCCCAGCATTTT
cdr3_aa: CASSESSGGQPQHF

clone_size: .
v_call: TRBV12-3/TRBV12-4
d_call: .
j_call: TRBJ1-2
cdr3_length: 13
cdr3_nt: TGTGCCAGCACCCCAGGCGTAGGGAGAGGCTACACCTTC
cdr3_aa: CASTPGVGRGYTF

clone_size: .
v_call: TRBV19
d_call: .
j_call: TRBJ1-2
cdr3_length: 13
cdr3_nt: TGTGCCAGTAATCGTCAGGGAAACTATGGCTACACCTTC
cdr3_aa: CASNRQGNYGYTF

clone_size: .
v_call: TRBV5-6
d_call: .
j_call: TRBJ1-3
cdr3_length: 13
cdr3_nt: TGTGCCAGCACCTATGCTTCCGGAAACACCATATATTTT
cdr3_aa: CASTYASGNTIYF

clone_size: .
v_call: TRBV24-1
d_call: .
j_call: TRBJ2-7
cdr3_length: 12
cdr3_nt: TGTGCCACCAGTCAGGGCTCCTACGAGCAGTACTTC
cdr3_aa: CATSQGSYEQYF

clone_size: .
v_call: TRBV11-2
d_call: .
j_call: TRBJ1-3
cdr3_length: 18
cdr3_nt: TGTGCCAGCAGCTCGCACCAGGGGTCACACACCTCTGGAAACACCATATATTTT
cdr3_aa: CASSSHQGSHTSGNTIYF

clone_size: .
v_call: TRBV19
d_call: .
j_call: TRBJ2-3
cdr3_length: 15
cdr3_nt: TGTGCCAGTAGTCGGACGGCAGGAGGGACAGATACGCAGTATTTT
cdr3_aa: CASSRTAGGTDTQYF

clone_size: many
v_call: TRBV4-1
d_call: TRBD1
j_call: TRBJ2-7
cdr3_length: 14
cdr3_nt: TGCGCCAGCAGCCAAGATAGGGGGCTCGGGGAGCAGTACTTC
cdr3_aa: CASSQDRGLGEQYF

clone_size: .
v_call: TRBV14
d_call: TRBD2
j_call: TRBJ2-3
cdr3_length: 16
cdr3_nt: TGTGCCAGCAGCCTTCTAGCGGGAGGAAGCACAGATACGCAGTATTTT
cdr3_aa: CASSLLAGGSTDTQYF

clone_size: .
v_call: TRBV6-5
d_call: TRBD1
j_call: TRBJ1-1
cdr3_length: 14
cdr3_nt: TGTGCCAGCAGGCCAGGGGGAGCGAACACTGAAGCTTTCTTT
cdr3_aa: CASRPGGANTEAFF

clone_size: once
v_call: TRBV7-9
d_call: TRBD1
j_call: TRBJ1-1
cdr3_length: 14
cdr3_nt: TGTGCCAGCAGCCCGGGACAGGGTTTTACTGAAGCTTTCTTT
cdr3_aa: CASSPGQGFTEAFF

clone_size: .
v_call: TRBV27
d_call: .
j_call: TRBJ2-1
cdr3_length: 12
cdr3_nt: TGTGCCAGCAGCCGGGTAAACAATGAGCAGTTCTTC
cdr3_aa: CASSRVNNEQFF

clone_size: .
v_call: TRBV15
d_call: TRBD1
j_call: TRBJ1-2
cdr3_length: 13
cdr3_nt: TGTGCCACCAGCAGGGACAGGAACTATGGCTACACCTTC
cdr3_aa: CATSRDRNYGYTF

clone_size: .
v_call: TRBV19
d_call: .
j_call: TRBJ1-1
cdr3_length: 16
cdr3_nt: TGTGCCAGTAGTATAGATCTTTACAGATTGAACACTGAAGCTTTCTTT
cdr3_aa: CASSIDLYRLNTEAFF

clone_size: .
v_call: TRBV6-5
d_call: .
j_call: TRBJ2-7
cdr3_length: 13
cdr3_nt: TGTGCCATCCAGGTATCGAGCTCCTACGAGCAGTACTTC
cdr3_aa: CAIQVSSSYEQYF

clone_size: .
v_call: TRBV5-1
d_call: .
j_call: TRBJ1-1
cdr3_length: 16
cdr3_nt: TGCGCCAGCAGCTTGGCCTCCGATGGGACACTCCCTGAAGCTTTCTTT
cdr3_aa: CASSLASDGTLPEAFF

clone_size: once
v_call: TRBV10-3
d_call: .
j_call: TRBJ1-2
cdr3_length: 16
cdr3_nt: TGTGCCATCAGCGATATCTTCGGGGGGCTTCGCAATGGCTACACCTTC
cdr3_aa: CAISDIFGGLRNGYTF

clone_size: few
v_call: TRBV27
d_call: .
j_call: TRBJ1-4
cdr3_length: 15
cdr3_nt: TGTGCCAGCAGTCCGTTTTCAGCAACTAATGAAAAACTGTTTTTT
cdr3_aa: CASSPFSATNEKLFF

clone_size: .
v_call: TRBV28
d_call: .
j_call: TRBJ1-2
cdr3_length: 12
cdr3_nt: TGTGCCAGTAACCCCTCGGGTTATGGCTACACCTTC
cdr3_aa: CASNPSGYGYTF